This T cell receptor (beta chain) was documented in a study of identical twins. Findings and caveats of the study: Beta out-of-frame sequences displayed a weaker excess of sharing between twins. Fewer insertions characterized abundant cord blood beta clonotypes, whereas memory repertoires showed none.

From the 5' RACE reads, TCRdb called clonotypes with MiXCR, one entry per CDR3 protein. The sample shows roughly 1,500,000 distinct CDR3 sequences, around 29% of them seen only once. The CDR3 runs 13 residues. Between the trimmed V and J ends, which lost 7 bases and 6 bases, there was a span of 15 bases. Per germline, CDR1 SQVTM and CDR2 ANQGSEA. Comment on this clonotype: Its specificity is not known.

The sequenced material came from cord blood. The chain carries TRBV29-1 and TRBJ1-4, with TRBD1 as a possible D gene (5 bases). This sequence originates from a newborn girl in good health. In DNA, the CDR3 is TGCAGCGCGGAGGCGGACACCGATGAAAAACTGTTTTTT. It specifies CSAEADTDEKLFF.